This entry lists 27 T cell receptor beta chains sequenced from one sample in a study of vaccination effects on CD4 cells after COVID-19. Prior to sequencing, the ViraFEST assay stimulated PBMC with viral peptide pools, which expanded the antigen-specific CD4+ T cells. Cells that had been cultured for roughly eleven days were the source of isolated CD4+ T cells. The vaccine given was either BNT162b2 or mRNA-1273, in two doses. No antigens are known for them. TCRdb's copy holds only in-frame clones and misses some; the assay was immunoSEQ multiplex PCR. This repertoire shows 27,000 or so clones, 83% found once; its top ten account for roughly 1.4%. The specimen was CD4+ T cells from PBMCs cultured with HCoV-NL63 spike peptides, collected after COVID-19 vaccination. All receptors come from a human donor who received a COVID-19 vaccine. Some clones in this sample may be carry-over from other donors' samples.

The chain combines TRBV28 with TRBJ1-4; 8 nucleotides line up with TRBD1. The CDR3 sequence is 12 residues long. Germline CDR1 MDHEN, CDR2 SYDVKM. V lost 7 bases, J lost 12 bases, and 7 bases stayed unmatched. CDR3: CASIHVTGELFF. The CDR3 DNA reads TGTGCCAGCATCCATGTGACAGGGGAACTGTTTTTT.

The chain has TRBV7-2 and TRBJ2-1; D not certain. Germline CDR1 is SGHTA and CDR2 is FQGNSA. This CDR3 has 13 amino acids. V lost 7 bases, J lost 0 bases, and 7 bases lay in between. CDR3 sequence reads: CASTRNSYNEQFF. CDR3 in DNA: TGTGCCAGCACCAGGAACTCCTACAATGAGCAGTTCTTC.

The chain recombines TRBV11-3 with TRBJ2-1, with TRBD1 matching over 9 bases. This CDR3 contains 14 residues. Germline CDR1 is SGHNT and CDR2 is YENEEA. V lost 5 bases to trimming and J lost 5 bases; unmatched junction nucleotides: 4. The CDR3 DNA reads TGTGCCAGCAGCCCGAGGACAGGGGACAATGAGCAGTTCTTC. Protein product: CASSPRTGDNEQFF.

This clone is labeled as medium-sized (0.01 to 0.1%). V usage is TRBV4-1 and J usage is TRBJ1-4; the D gene is possibly TRBD1 (5 bases). Germline assignment: CDR1 MGHRA and CDR2 YSYEKL. The CDR3 runs to 16 residues. Trimming removed 4 bases at V and 2 bases at J, with 14 bases between. In DNA form, the CDR3 reads TGCGCCAGCAGCCGTGCTTTTGGGGGGACTAATGAAAAACTGTTTTTT. Residues: CASSRAFGGTNEKLFF.

This clone was counted once. The V gene is TRBV5-1, the J gene TRBJ2-5; no firm D call. This CDR3 is 16 amino acids long. Trimming took off 4 bases at V and 4 bases at J, with 20 bases between the two ends. Germline CDR1 and CDR2: SGHRS and YFSETQ. As DNA, the CDR3 is TGCGCCAGCAGCCCAGGATTACCCGTTCCCTCAGAGACCCAGTACTTC. Translated, it gives CASSPGLPVPSETQYF.

The chain employs TRBV4-3 and TRBJ2-2; TRBD2 matches at 7 bases. The CDR3 spans 16 residues. Germline trimming cut 6 bases from V and 1 base from J; bases unmatched to any gene: 8. Germline V gene lookup returns CDR1 LGHNA and CDR2 YSLEER. This CDR3 is CASSPQTSQNTGELFF. The CDR3 DNA follows: TGCGCCAGCAGTCCTCAGACTAGCCAGAACACCGGGGAGCTGTTTTTT.

This chain links TRBV28 with TRBJ2-7; a weak D match, TRBD2 (6 bases). Looked up from germline, CDR1 is MDHEN and CDR2 is SYDVKM. The CDR3 is 14 residues long. V lost 4 bases and J lost 3, with 13 bases in between. CDR3 residues: CASSSDPGLYEQYV. For the CDR3, the DNA is TGTGCCAGCAGTTCCGACCCGGGACTCTACGAGCAGTACGTC.

CDR3 loop: CASSPRVRQGEQYF. Written as DNA, the CDR3 is TGTGCCAGCAGCCCCAGGGTCCGACAGGGCGAGCAGTACTTC. The genes are TRBV11-2 and TRBJ2-7; 7 bases fit TRBD1. The CDR3 sequence is 14 residues long. Germline V gene lookup returns CDR1 SGHAT and CDR2 FQNNGV. With 5 bases clipped from V and 6 bases from J, the junction kept 10 bases outside the gene matches.

The V gene is TRBV28, the J gene TRBJ2-2; 10 bases line up with TRBD2. CDR3 length: 15 amino acids. The V and J ends lost 8 bases and 7 bases, in that order; junction bases with no gene match: 10. Germline V gives CDR1 MDHEN, CDR2 SYDVKM. CDR3 protein: CASVGAGGRFGELFF. The CDR3, as DNA: TGTGCCAGCGTCGGAGCGGGGGGGCGGTTCGGGGAGCTGTTTTTT.

In its sample, this clone was seen a few times. CDR3 residues: CASWPRDTYTGELFF. Written as DNA, the CDR3 is TGTGCCAGTTGGCCCCGGGACACCTACACCGGGGAGCTGTTTTTT. The chain joins TRBV2 to TRBJ2-2; a weak D match, TRBD1 (6 bases). Germline V CDR1 and CDR2: SNHLY, FYNNEI. The CDR3 contains 15 residues. The V gene lost 9 bases and the J gene lost 3 bases, with 17 bases spanning the gap.

This clone was seen only a few times. The rearrangement uses TRBV7-3 and TRBJ2-1; perhaps TRBD2 as D (6 bases). The CDR3 contains 12 residues. V lost 5 bases and J lost 11, with 13 bases in between. From germline, CDR1 is SGHTA and CDR2 FQGTGA. In nucleotides, the CDR3 is TGTGCCAGCAGCCCAGGGAGGTCCCAGCAGTTCTTC. This gives the protein CASSPGRSQQFF.

The rearrangement joins TRBV10-2 to TRBJ1-3; a weak D match, TRBD1 (6 bases). The V end was cut by 2 bases, the J end by 1 base, with 9 bases between. CDR3 size: 15 residues. Germline lookup yields CDR1 WSHSY and CDR2 SAAADI. CDR3 in amino acids: CASSENRESGNTIYF. In nucleotides, the CDR3 is TGCGCCAGCAGTGAGAACAGGGAATCTGGAAACACCATATATTTT.

This rearrangement joins TRBV7-2 to TRBJ2-1, with a possible D match to TRBD1 (6 bases). V shed 3 bases and J shed 4 bases, with 16 bases lying between them. CDR1 SGHTA and CDR2 FQGNSA come from the germline V gene. The CDR3 consists of 16 residues. CDR3 sequence: CASSFSGAGLYNEQFF. In nucleotides, the CDR3 is TGTGCCAGCAGCTTTTCAGGGGCCGGGTTGTACAATGAGCAGTTCTTC.

V usage is TRBV15 and J usage is TRBJ2-4, with a tentative D call TRBD1 (6 bases). The CDR3 extends over 15 amino acids. The V gene's germline CDR1 is LNHNV and CDR2 YYDKDF (reference sequence). V shed 7 bases and J shed 0 bases, with 13 bases lying between them. CDR3 protein: CATTTGLLAKNIQYF. CDR3 DNA sequence: TGTGCCACCACCACAGGGTTACTAGCCAAAAACATTCAGTACTTC.

This chain joins TRBV10-2 and TRBJ1-1; possible D gene TRBD1, 5 bases. The germline V and J ends were trimmed by 3 bases and 7 bases, with 24 bases remaining between them. The CDR3 totals 17 residues. CDR1 WSHSY and CDR2 SAAADI come from the germline V gene. The CDR3 DNA reads TGCGCCAGCAGTGAACCAAGCAAGGGACTGGGGAAAGGTGAAGCTTTCTTT. Translation: CASSEPSKGLGKGEAFF.

V is TRBV5-5 and J is TRBJ2-5; 13 nucleotides agree with TRBD2. The J segment lost 7 bases and the V segment lost 5 bases, leaving 11 bases of the junction unmatched. CDR1 is SGHKS and CDR2 is YYEKEE in the germline V gene (reference sequence). This CDR3 spans 16 amino acids. The CDR3 sequence: CASRAGLAGAHGTQYF. The CDR3, as DNA: TGTGCCAGCAGGGCCGGACTAGCGGGAGCCCATGGGACCCAGTACTTC. Variable domain in full (rest from reference TRBV5-5 and TRBJ2-5): DAGVTQSPTHLIKTRGQQVTLRCSPISGHKSVSWYQQVLGQGPQFIFQYYEKEERGRGNFPDRFSARQFPNYSSELNVNALLLGDSALYLCASRAGLAGAHGTQYFGPGTRLLVL.

This sequence joins TRBV19 and TRBJ2-3; D is unclear. Trimming took 3 bases from V and 6 from J, leaving 7 bases between them. Germline V gene data show CDR1 as LNHDA and CDR2 as SQIVND (reference sequence). CDR3 length: 12 residues. The CDR3 sequence: CASSINKDTQYF. As DNA, the CDR3 is TGTGCCAGTAGTATCAACAAGGATACGCAGTATTTT.

This clone was observed a single time. The chain is built from TRBV4-1 and TRBJ2-5; 7 bases align to TRBD2. The CDR3 is 13 residues long. The germline gives CDR1 MGHRA, CDR2 YSYEKL. The V segment lost 4 bases and the J segment 4 bases; nucleotides outside the gene matches: 3. DNA for the CDR3: TGCGCCAGCAGCCGGGGGGGACGAGAGACCCAGTACTTC. It is translated as CASSRGGRETQYF.

This chain connects TRBV10-1 to TRBJ2-2; D may correspond to TRBD1 or TRBD2 (5 bases each). V was trimmed by 6 bases and J by 6 bases, leaving 11 bases between them. Germline CDR1 is WNHNN and CDR2 is SYGVQD (reference sequence). CDR3 length: 13 amino acids. CDR3 nucleotides: TGCGCCAGCAGGCCGGTGGGGGCCGGGGAGCTGTTTTTT. Translated, it gives CASRPVGAGELFF.

This clone has just a few counts. This rearrangement joins TRBV21-1 to TRBJ2-3; the D call of TRBD1 is as the table states it, not checked on the DNA. TRBV21-1 is classified as a pseudogene. This CDR3 comprises 14 residues. The DNA for the CDR3 is TGTGCCAGCATCTGGGGGCAGGACACAGATACGCAGTATTTT. Protein sequence: CASIWGQDTDTQYF.

V usage is TRBV27 and J usage is TRBJ2-2; TRBD2 aligns across 10 bases. In germline, CDR1 is MNHEY, CDR2 SMNVEV (reference sequence). Unmatched junction bases numbered 9, after V lost 8 bases and J lost 3 bases. The CDR3 is made up of 16 amino acids. The DNA of the CDR3 is TGTGCCAGCTATCCCCGAGCGGGGGGGCACACCGGGGAGCTGTTTTTT. Protein product: CASYPRAGGHTGELFF.

This clone was seen only once. DNA of the CDR3: TGTGCCAGCGGTATCTCGGAGGGAAACACCATATATTTT. Residues: CASGISEGNTIYF. The chain carries TRBV18 and TRBJ1-3, with D hard to call. The CDR3 sequence is 13 residues long. The germline gives CDR1 KGHSH, CDR2 LQKENI. V shed 8 bases and J shed 4 bases, with 12 bases lying between them.

The chain carries TRBV5-1 and TRBJ1-1, with a weak D call TRBD1 (6 bases). CDR1 and CDR2 (germline): SGHRS, YFSETQ. V lost 0 bases, J lost 4 bases, and 13 bases lay in between. This CDR3 has 15 residues. The CDR3 reads CASSLAHRVSTEAFF. The CDR3 region has the DNA TGCGCCAGCAGCTTGGCCCACAGGGTAAGCACTGAAGCTTTCTTT.

The CDR3 nucleotides are TGTGCCAGCAGCCCCGGACGATCCCAAAACTATGGCTACACCTTC. Protein sequence: CASSPGRSQNYGYTF. The chain employs TRBV3-1 (or the pseudogene TRBV3-2) and TRBJ1-2; D gene uncertain. Germline loops: CDR1 LGHDT, CDR2 YNNKEL (reference sequence). CDR3 size: 15 residues. V was clipped by 4 bases and J by 2 bases, with 14 bases between them.

The V and J genes are TRBV29-1 and TRBJ2-1; TRBD1 aligns across 9 bases. CDR3 size: 14 residues. The J segment lost 4 bases and the V segment lost 7 bases, leaving 8 bases of the junction unmatched. Germline-derived CDR1 and CDR2 are SQVTM and ANQGSEA. CDR3: CSARDRGVYNEQFF. Here the CDR3 DNA reads TGCAGCGCTAGAGACAGGGGGGTATACAATGAGCAGTTCTTC.

This clone was observed a few times. The V gene is TRBV4-1, the J gene TRBJ1-1; the match to TRBD1 covers 8 bases. Losses at the gene ends were 1 base for V and 12 bases for J; bases not matched to a gene: 10. The CDR3 contains 14 residues. Germline CDR1 is MGHRA and CDR2 is YSYEKL. The CDR3 here is CASSQGTGYEKTFF. The CDR3 nucleotides read TGCGCCAGCAGCCAAGGGACAGGGTACGAGAAGACTTTCTTT.

This chain connects TRBV2 to TRBJ1-2; 8 bases match TRBD1. From germline, CDR1 is SNHLY and CDR2 FYNNEI. The CDR3 consists of 14 residues. V lost 6 bases, J lost 0 bases, and 3 bases stayed unmatched. Here the CDR3 DNA reads TGTGCCAGCAGCGAGGACAGGGCTAACTATGGCTACACCTTC. It codes for CASSEDRANYGYTF.